This T cell receptor beta chain was recorded in a study of T cell repertoires in ileal Crohn's disease. Measured with immunoSEQ multiplex PCR; TCRdb has only the in-frame clones, and not every one. In the table there are 6,000 to 8,000 clones, 92% of which are singletons. The CDR3 length is 18 residues. J lost 5 bases, V lost 0 bases, and 16 bases had no gene match. Germline CDR1 is MNHEY and CDR2 is SMNVEV (reference sequence). This clonotype originated in an adult with Crohn's disease. Sequenced input: ileal tissue. The genes are TRBV27 and TRBJ2-7; 7 nucleotides agree with TRBD2. The CDR3 reads CASSLSPWVGTIPDEQYF. DNA for the CDR3: TGTGCCAGCAGTTTATCGCCTTGGGTGGGGACTATACCTGACGAGCAGTACTTC.